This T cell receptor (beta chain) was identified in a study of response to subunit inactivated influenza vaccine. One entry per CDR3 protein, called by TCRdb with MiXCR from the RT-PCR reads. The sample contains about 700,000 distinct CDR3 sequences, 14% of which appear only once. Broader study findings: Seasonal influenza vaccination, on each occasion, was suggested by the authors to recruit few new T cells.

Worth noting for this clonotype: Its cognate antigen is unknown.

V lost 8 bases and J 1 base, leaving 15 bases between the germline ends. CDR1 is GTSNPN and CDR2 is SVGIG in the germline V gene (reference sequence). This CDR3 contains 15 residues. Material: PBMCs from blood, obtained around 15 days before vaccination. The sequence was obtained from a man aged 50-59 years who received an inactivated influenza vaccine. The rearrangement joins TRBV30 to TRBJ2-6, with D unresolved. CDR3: CATPPHLSGANVLTF. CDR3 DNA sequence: TGTGCCACACCCCCCCACCTGTCTGGGGCCAACGTCCTGACTTTC.